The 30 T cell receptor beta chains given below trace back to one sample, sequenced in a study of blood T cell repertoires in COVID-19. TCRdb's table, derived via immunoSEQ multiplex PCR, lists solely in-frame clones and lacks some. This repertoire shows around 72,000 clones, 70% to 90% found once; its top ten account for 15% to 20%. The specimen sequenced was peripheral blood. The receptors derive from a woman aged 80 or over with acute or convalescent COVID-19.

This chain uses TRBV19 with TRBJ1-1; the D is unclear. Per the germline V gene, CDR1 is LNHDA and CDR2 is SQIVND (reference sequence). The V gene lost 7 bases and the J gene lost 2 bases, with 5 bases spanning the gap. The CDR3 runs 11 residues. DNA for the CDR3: TGTGCCAGTACCAAAAACACTGAAGCTTTCTTT. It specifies CASTKNTEAFF. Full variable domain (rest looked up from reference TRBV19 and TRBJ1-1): DGGITQSPKYLFRKEGQNVTLSCEQNLNHDAMYWYRQDPGQGLRLIYYSQIVNDFQKGDIAEGYSVSREKKESFPLTVTSAQKNPTAFYLCASTKNTEAFFGQGTRLTVV.

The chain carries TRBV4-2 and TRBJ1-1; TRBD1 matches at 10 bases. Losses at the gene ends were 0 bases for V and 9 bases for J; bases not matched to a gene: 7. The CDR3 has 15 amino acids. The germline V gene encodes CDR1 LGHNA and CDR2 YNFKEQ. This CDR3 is CASSQDLGTGDKAFF. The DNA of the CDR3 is TGTGCCAGCAGCCAAGATCTGGGGACAGGGGATAAAGCTTTCTTT.

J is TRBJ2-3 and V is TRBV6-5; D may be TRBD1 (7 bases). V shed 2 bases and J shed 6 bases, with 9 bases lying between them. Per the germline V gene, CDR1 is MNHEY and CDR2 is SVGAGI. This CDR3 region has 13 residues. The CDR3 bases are TGTGCCAGCAGTTACCAGGGGGGCGATACGCAGTATTTT. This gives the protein CASSYQGGDTQYF.

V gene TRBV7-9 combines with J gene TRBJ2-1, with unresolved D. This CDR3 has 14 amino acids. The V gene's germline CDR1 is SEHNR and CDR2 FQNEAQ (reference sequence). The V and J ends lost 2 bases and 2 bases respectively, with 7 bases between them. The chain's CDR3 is CASSLSITYNEQFF. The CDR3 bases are TGTGCCAGCAGCTTAAGCATCACCTACAATGAGCAGTTCTTC.

CDR3: CASRPDSSYEQYF. In nucleotides, the CDR3 is TGTGCCAGCAGGCCGGACAGTTCCTACGAGCAGTACTTC. V is TRBV12-3 or TRBV12-4 and J is TRBJ2-7; possible D gene TRBD1, 6 bases. The CDR3 is made up of 13 amino acids. The ends were cut back, 6 bases at V and 1 base at J, with 10 bases in the middle.

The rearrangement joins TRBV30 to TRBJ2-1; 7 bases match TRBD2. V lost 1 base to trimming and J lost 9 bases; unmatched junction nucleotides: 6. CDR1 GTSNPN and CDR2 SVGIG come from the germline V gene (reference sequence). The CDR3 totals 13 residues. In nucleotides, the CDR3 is TGTGCCTGGAGTGGTGGGGGGGTCGGTGAGCAGTTCTTC. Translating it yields CAWSGGGVGEQFF.

The CDR3 nucleotides are TGCGCCAGCAGCCCCCAACCTGGGACAGGCATTAAATATGGCTACACCTTC. Encoded protein: CASSPQPGTGIKYGYTF. The V and J genes are TRBV4-1 and TRBJ1-2, with 8 bases aligning to TRBD1. CDR1 is MGHRA and CDR2 is YSYEKL in the germline V gene. V lost 4 bases, J lost 5 bases, and 15 bases stayed unmatched. This CDR3 is 17 amino acids long.

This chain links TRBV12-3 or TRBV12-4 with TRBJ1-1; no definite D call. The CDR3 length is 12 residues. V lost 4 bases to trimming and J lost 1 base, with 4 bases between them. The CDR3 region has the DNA TGTGCCAGCAGTTACACGAACACTGAAGCTTTCTTT. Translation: CASSYTNTEAFF.

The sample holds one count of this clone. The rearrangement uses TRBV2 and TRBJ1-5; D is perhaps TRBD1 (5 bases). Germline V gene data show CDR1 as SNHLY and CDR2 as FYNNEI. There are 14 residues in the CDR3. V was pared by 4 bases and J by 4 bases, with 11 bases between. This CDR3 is CASSAAGRNQPQHF. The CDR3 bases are TGTGCCAGCAGTGCGGCAGGGCGGAATCAGCCCCAGCATTTT.

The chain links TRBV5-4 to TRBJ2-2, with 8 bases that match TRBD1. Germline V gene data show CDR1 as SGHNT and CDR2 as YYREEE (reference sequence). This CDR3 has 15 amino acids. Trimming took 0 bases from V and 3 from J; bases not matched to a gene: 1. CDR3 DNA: TGTGCCAGCAGCTTGGACAGGGGGGACACCGGGGAGCTGTTTTTT. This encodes CASSLDRGDTGELFF. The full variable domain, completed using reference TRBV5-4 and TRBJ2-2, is ETGVTQSPTHLIKTRGQQVTLRCSSQSGHNTVSWYQQALGQGPQFIFQYYREEENGRGNFPPRFSGLQFPNYSSELNVNALELDDSALYLCASSLDRGDTGELFFGEGSRLTVL.

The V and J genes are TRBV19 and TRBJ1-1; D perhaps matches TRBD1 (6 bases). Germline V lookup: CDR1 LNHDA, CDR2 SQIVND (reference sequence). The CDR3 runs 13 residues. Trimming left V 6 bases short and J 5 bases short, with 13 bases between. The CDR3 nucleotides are TGTGCCAGTAGACCCGCGGGGGCGACTGAAGCTTTCTTT. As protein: CASRPAGATEAFF. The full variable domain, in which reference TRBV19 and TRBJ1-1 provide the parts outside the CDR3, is DGGITQSPKYLFRKEGQNVTLSCEQNLNHDAMYWYRQDPGQGLRLIYYSQIVNDFQKGDIAEGYSVSREKKESFPLTVTSAQKNPTAFYLCASRPAGATEAFFGQGTRLTVV.

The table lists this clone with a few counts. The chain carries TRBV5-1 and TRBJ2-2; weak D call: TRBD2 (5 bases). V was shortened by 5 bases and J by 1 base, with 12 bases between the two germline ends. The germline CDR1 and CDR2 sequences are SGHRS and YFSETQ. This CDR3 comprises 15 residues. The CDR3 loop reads CASRVRGQNTGELFF. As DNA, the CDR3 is TGCGCCAGCAGAGTACGAGGGCAGAACACCGGGGAGCTGTTTTTT.

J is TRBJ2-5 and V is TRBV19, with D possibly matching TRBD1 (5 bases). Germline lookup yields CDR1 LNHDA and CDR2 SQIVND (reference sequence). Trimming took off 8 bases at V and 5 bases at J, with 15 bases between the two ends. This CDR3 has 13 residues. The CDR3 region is CASGAVGVETQYF. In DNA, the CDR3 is TGTGCCAGTGGGGCTGTCGGAGTGGAGACCCAGTACTTC.

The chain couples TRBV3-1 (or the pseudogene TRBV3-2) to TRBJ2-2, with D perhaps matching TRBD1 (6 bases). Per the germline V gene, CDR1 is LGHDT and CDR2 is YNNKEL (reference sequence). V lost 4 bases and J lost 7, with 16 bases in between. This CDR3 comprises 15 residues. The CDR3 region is CASSPPTGRGGELFF. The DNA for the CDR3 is TGTGCCAGCAGCCCCCCAACAGGGCGTGGCGGGGAGCTGTTTTTT.

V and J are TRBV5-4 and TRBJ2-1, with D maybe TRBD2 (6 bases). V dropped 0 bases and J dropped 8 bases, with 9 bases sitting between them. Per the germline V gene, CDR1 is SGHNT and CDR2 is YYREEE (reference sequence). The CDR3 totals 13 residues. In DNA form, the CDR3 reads TGTGCCAGCAGCTTGGGATGGGGGGATGAGCAGTTCTTC. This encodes CASSLGWGDEQFF.

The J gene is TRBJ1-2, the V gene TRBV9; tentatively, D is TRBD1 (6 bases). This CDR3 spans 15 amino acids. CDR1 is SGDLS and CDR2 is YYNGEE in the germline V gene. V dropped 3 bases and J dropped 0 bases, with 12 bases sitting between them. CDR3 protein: CASSEQGLANYGYTF. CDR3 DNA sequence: TGTGCCAGCAGCGAACAGGGTTTAGCTAACTATGGCTACACCTTC. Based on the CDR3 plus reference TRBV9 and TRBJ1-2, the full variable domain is DSGVTQTPKHLITATGQRVTLRCSPRSGDLSVYWYQQSLDQGLQFLIQYYNGEERAKGNILERFSAQQFPDLHSELNLSSLELGDSALYFCASSEQGLANYGYTFGSGTRLTVV.

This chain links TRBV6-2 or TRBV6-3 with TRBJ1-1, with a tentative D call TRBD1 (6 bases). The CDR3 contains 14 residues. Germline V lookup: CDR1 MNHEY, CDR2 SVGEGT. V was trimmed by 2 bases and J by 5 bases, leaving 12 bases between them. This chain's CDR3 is CASSYRAQGTEAFF. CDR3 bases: TGTGCCAGCAGTTACCGAGCGCAGGGGACTGAAGCTTTCTTT.

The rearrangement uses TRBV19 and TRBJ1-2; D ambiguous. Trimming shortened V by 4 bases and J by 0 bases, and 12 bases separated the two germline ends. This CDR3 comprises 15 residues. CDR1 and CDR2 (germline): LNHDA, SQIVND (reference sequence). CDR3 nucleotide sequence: TGTGCCAGTAGTACCGTTCCTAAAGCTAACTATGGCTACACCTTC. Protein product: CASSTVPKANYGYTF.

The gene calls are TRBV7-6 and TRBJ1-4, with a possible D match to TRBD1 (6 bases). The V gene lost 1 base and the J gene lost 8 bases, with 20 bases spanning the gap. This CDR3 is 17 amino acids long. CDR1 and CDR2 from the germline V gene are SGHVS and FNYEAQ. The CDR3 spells CASSLVALDRLKEKLFF. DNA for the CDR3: TGTGCCAGCAGCTTAGTGGCCTTAGACAGGCTCAAGGAAAAACTGTTTTTT. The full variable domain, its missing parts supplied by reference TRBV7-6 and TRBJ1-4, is GAGVSQSPRYKVTKRGQDVALRCDPISGHVSLYWYRQALGQGPEFLTYFNYEAQQDKSGLPNDRFSAERPEGSISTLTIQRTEQRDSAMYRCASSLVALDRLKEKLFFGSGTQLSVL.

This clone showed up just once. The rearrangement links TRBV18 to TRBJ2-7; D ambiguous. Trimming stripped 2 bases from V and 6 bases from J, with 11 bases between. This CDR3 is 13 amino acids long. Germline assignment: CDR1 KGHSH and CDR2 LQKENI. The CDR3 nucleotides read TGTGCCAGCTCACCAAGCCCTCTAGGCGAGCAGTACTTC. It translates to CASSPSPLGEQYF.

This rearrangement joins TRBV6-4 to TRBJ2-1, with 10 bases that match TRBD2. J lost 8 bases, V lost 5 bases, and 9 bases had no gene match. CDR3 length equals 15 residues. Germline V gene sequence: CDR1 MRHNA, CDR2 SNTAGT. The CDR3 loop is CASSRSAGGFDEQFF. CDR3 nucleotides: TGTGCCAGCAGTCGCTCAGCGGGGGGGTTCGATGAGCAGTTCTTC.

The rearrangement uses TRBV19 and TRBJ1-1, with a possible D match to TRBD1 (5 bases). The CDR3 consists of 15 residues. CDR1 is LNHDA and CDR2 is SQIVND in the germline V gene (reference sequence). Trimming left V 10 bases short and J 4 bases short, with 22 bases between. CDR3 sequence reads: CATGLNGAGGTEAFF. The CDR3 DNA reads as TGTGCCACCGGCCTCAACGGGGCGGGGGGCACTGAAGCTTTCTTT.

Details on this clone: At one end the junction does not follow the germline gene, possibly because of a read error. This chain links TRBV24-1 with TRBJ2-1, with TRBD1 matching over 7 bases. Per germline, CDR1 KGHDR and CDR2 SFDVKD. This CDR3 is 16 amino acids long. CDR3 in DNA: TGTGTCACCAGTGATACAGGGGCGAGCTCCTACAATGAGCAGTTCTTC. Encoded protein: CVTSDTGASSYNEQFF.

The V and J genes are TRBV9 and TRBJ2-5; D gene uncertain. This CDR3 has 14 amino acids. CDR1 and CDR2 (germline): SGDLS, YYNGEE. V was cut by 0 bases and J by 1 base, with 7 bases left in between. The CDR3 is CASSVDRAQETQYF. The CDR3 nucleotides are TGTGCCAGCAGCGTAGATCGAGCCCAAGAGACCCAGTACTTC.

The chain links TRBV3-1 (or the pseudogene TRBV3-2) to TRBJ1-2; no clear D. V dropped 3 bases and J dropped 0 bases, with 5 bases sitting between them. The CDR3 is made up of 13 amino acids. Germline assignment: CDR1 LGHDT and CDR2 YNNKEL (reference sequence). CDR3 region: CASSQAANYGYTF. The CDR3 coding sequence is TGTGCCAGCAGCCAGGCCGCTAACTATGGCTACACCTTC.

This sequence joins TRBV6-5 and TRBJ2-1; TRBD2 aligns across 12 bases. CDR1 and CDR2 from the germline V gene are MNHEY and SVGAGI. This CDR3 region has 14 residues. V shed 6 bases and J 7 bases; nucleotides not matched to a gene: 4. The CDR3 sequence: CASRPGLAGNEQFF. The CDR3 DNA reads TGTGCCAGCAGGCCGGGACTAGCGGGTAATGAGCAGTTCTTC.

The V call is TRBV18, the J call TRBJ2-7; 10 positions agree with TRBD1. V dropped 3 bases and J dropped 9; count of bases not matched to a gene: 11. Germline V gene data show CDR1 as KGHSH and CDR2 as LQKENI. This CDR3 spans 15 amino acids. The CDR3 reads CASSPSDRGIGSQYF. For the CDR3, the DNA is TGTGCCAGCTCACCTTCGGACAGGGGGATAGGTTCGCAGTACTTC. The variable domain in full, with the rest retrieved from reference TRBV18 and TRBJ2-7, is NAGVMQNPRHLVRRRGQEARLRCSPMKGHSHVYWYRQLPEEGLKFMVYLQKENIIDESGMPKERFSAEFPKEGPSILRIQQVVRGDSAAYFCASSPSDRGIGSQYFGPGTRLTVT.

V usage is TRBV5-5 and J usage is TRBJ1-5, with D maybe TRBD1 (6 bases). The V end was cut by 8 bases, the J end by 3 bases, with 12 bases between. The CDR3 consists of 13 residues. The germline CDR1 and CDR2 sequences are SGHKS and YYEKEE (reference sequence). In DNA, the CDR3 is TGTGCCAGTAACGACAGGCCCAATCAGCCCCAGCATTTT. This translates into CASNDRPNQPQHF.

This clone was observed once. The CDR3 nucleotides read TGTGCCAGCAGTGGACTAGCGAGCGGCTCCTACGAGCAGTACTTC. It is translated as CASSGLASGSYEQYF. The chain employs TRBV2 and TRBJ2-7; 8 positions agree with TRBD2. In germline, CDR1 is SNHLY, CDR2 FYNNEI. The J segment lost 0 bases and the V segment lost 4 bases, leaving 5 bases of the junction unmatched. The CDR3 length is 15 residues.

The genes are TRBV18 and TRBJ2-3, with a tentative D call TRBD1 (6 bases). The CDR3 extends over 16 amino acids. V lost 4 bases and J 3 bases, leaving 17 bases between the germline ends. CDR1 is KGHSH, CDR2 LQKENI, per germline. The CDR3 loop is CASSLLSGAGTDTQYF. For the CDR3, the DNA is TGTGCCAGCTCACTCCTCTCAGGGGCCGGGACAGATACGCAGTATTTT. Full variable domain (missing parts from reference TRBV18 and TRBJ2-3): NAGVMQNPRHLVRRRGQEARLRCSPMKGHSHVYWYRQLPEEGLKFMVYLQKENIIDESGMPKERFSAEFPKEGPSILRIQQVVRGDSAAYFCASSLLSGAGTDTQYFGPGTRLTVL.